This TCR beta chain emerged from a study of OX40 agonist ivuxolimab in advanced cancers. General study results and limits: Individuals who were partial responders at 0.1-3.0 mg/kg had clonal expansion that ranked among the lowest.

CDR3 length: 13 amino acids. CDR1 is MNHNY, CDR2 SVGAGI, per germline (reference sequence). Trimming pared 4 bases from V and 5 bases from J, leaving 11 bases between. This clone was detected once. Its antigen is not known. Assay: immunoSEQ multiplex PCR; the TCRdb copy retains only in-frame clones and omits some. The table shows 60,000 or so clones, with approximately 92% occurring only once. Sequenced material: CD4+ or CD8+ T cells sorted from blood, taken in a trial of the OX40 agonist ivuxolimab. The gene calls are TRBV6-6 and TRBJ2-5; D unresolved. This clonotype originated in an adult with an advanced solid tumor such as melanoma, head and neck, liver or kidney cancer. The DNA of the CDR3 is TGTGCCAGCAGTTTCGACACGAGGGAGACCCAGTACTTC. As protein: CASSFDTRETQYF.